This T cell receptor beta chain was sequenced for a study of a mutant IDH1 vaccine in newly diagnosed glioma. Time point specified: week 23, last vaccination. Every vaccination contained 300 ug of the mutant IDH1 20-mer peptide and was paired with topical imiquimod. TCRdb keeps only in-frame clones here, not all; method: immunoSEQ multiplex PCR. In the table there are fewer than 45,000 clones, roughly 80% of which are singletons. Germline trimming cut 4 bases from V and 1 base from J; bases unmatched to any gene: 8. CDR3 length equals 16 residues. A single count supports this clone. Antigen: not known.

The sequences come from PBMCs, collected from a glioma patient whose treatment included an IDH1 peptide vaccine. The receptor's source is a man aged 45 to 65 with glioma. The V call is TRBV5-7, the J call TRBJ2-1, with 7 bases lining up with TRBD1. TRBV5-7 is recorded as an ORF, its role being uncertain. CDR3 loop: CASSQKPGQSYNEQFF. DNA for the CDR3: TGTGCCAGCAGCCAGAAACCGGGACAGTCCTACAATGAGCAGTTCTTC.